This passage covers 21 T cell receptor beta chains from one sample sequenced in a study of OX40 agonist ivuxolimab in advanced cancers. Sequenced by immunoSEQ multiplex PCR; TCRdb stores in-frame clones only, minus some. There are more than 60,000 clones in the sample; 85% to 90% occur only once, and roughly 1.1% lies in the top ten. The source was CD4+ or CD8+ T cells sorted from blood, collected in a trial of the OX40 agonist ivuxolimab. Every receptor here comes from an adult with an advanced solid tumor such as melanoma, head and neck, liver or kidney cancer.

This clone was seen a single time. The chain recombines TRBV6-5 with TRBJ1-2, with a weak D call TRBD1 (5 bases). This CDR3 has 10 residues. Germline CDR1 and CDR2: MNHEY and SVGAGI. In nucleotides, the CDR3 is TGTGCAACCCTCGGGGGGGGCTACACCTTC. This translates into CATLGGGYTF.

CDR3 sequence reads: CASSHDNYGYTF. CDR3 DNA: TGCGCCAGCAGCCACGATAACTATGGCTACACCTTC. V gene TRBV5-1 combines with J gene TRBJ1-2, with unresolved D. Germline CDR1 reads SGHRS; CDR2 reads YFSETQ. Trimming left V 4 bases short and J 1 base short, with 5 bases between. This CDR3 contains 12 residues.

This clone appeared a few times. The genes are TRBV7-9 and TRBJ1-1; D is perhaps TRBD1 (5 bases). Trimming left V 5 bases short and J 4 bases short, with 14 bases between. Germline CDR1 reads SEHNR; CDR2 reads FQNEAQ (reference sequence). The CDR3 runs 14 residues. The CDR3 sequence: CASSPPGIATEAFF. CDR3 DNA sequence: TGTGCCAGCAGCCCCCCAGGGATTGCCACTGAAGCTTTCTTT.

V usage is TRBV18 and J usage is TRBJ2-5; either TRBD1 or TRBD2 may fit D (5 bases each). Looked up from germline, CDR1 is KGHSH and CDR2 is LQKENI. The V and J ends lost 2 bases and 5 bases respectively, with 15 bases between them. There are 15 residues in the CDR3. CDR3 nucleotide sequence: TGTGCCAGCTCACCAATGAGGGGCAGGGAGGAGACCCAGTACTTC. This encodes CASSPMRGREETQYF.

V usage is TRBV6-1 and J usage is TRBJ2-1, with 10 bases fitting TRBD2. The CDR3 is 16 amino acids. Germline CDR1 reads MNHNS; CDR2 reads SASEGT. The V segment lost 4 bases and the J segment 0 bases; nucleotides outside the gene matches: 3. CDR3 sequence reads: CASSGKRGGSYNEQFF. The DNA of the CDR3 is TGTGCCAGCAGTGGGAAGCGGGGGGGCTCCTACAATGAGCAGTTCTTC.

J is TRBJ2-1 and V is TRBV12-5, with TRBD2 matching over 11 bases. V shed 2 bases and J 0 bases; nucleotides not matched to a gene: 9. This CDR3 spans 19 amino acids. Germline V gives CDR1 LGHNT, CDR2 FRNRAP. DNA of the CDR3: TGTGCTAGTGGTTTGAACCTAGCGGGGGGTACCAGCTCCTACAATGAGCAGTTCTTC. Translation: CASGLNLAGGTSSYNEQFF.

The chain employs TRBV9 and TRBJ1-6; D is undetermined. V was cut by 2 bases and J by 3 bases, with 9 bases left in between. Germline lookup yields CDR1 SGDLS and CDR2 YYNGEE. The CDR3 runs 15 residues. CDR3 residues: CASSVAGSYNSPLHF. CDR3 bases: TGTGCCAGCAGCGTCGCCGGGAGCTATAATTCACCCCTCCACTTT. Supplemented by reference TRBV9 and TRBJ1-6, the full variable domain reads DSGVTQTPKHLITATGQRVTLRCSPRSGDLSVYWYQQSLDQGLQFLIQYYNGEERAKGNILERFSAQQFPDLHSELNLSSLELGDSALYFCASSVAGSYNSPLHFGNGTRLTVT.

This rearrangement joins TRBV6-1 to TRBJ1-2; a weak D match, TRBD1 (6 bases). V lost 2 bases to trimming and J lost 5 bases, with 18 bases between them. CDR3 length: 16 amino acids. CDR1 is MNHNS, CDR2 SASEGT, per germline. CDR3 nucleotides: TGTGCCAGCAGTGAACTAATACAGGGAGTAGGGTATGGCTACACCTTC. It codes for CASSELIQGVGYGYTF.

The chain employs TRBV14 and TRBJ1-6; 9 positions agree with TRBD1. V dropped 3 bases and J dropped 6; count of bases not matched to a gene: 3. The CDR3 is 15 amino acids. CDR1 is SGHDN and CDR2 is FVKESK in the germline V gene. The CDR3 bases are TGTGCCAGCAGCCAGTTGACAGGGGGTAATTCACCCCTCCACTTT. Translation gives CASSQLTGGNSPLHF.

CDR3 in amino acids: CAISDNGNTIYF. CDR3 bases: TGTGCCATCAGTGATAATGGAAACACCATATATTTT. The V gene is TRBV10-3, the J gene TRBJ1-3; D gene uncertain. The ends were cut back, 3 bases at V and 3 bases at J, with 3 bases in the middle. The germline CDR1 and CDR2 sequences are ENHRY and SYGVKD. CDR3 length: 12 amino acids.

This clone was seen a handful of times. The V and J genes are TRBV7-9 and TRBJ1-2; TRBD1 matches at 11 bases. The CDR3 is 15 amino acids. V lost 4 bases to trimming and J lost 3 bases; unmatched junction nucleotides: 4. The germline V gene has CDR1 SEHNR and CDR2 FQNEAQ (reference sequence). The CDR3 spells CASSSWTGGDYGYTF. DNA for the CDR3: TGTGCCAGCAGCTCCTGGACAGGGGGCGACTATGGCTACACCTTC.

The V call is TRBV6-1, the J call TRBJ1-2; TRBD1 agrees at 7 bases. Trimming took 5 bases from V and 7 from J; bases not matched to a gene: 10. This CDR3 has 14 amino acids. Germline CDR1 reads MNHNS; CDR2 reads SASEGT. CDR3 sequence: CASSFRTGVGGYTF. The CDR3, as DNA: TGTGCCAGCAGTTTCCGCACAGGGGTCGGTGGCTACACCTTC.

The J gene is TRBJ2-7, the V gene TRBV19; no definite D call. Trimming took off 2 bases at V and 3 bases at J, with 14 bases between the two ends. Germline lookup yields CDR1 LNHDA and CDR2 SQIVND (reference sequence). CDR3 length equals 15 residues. In DNA form, the CDR3 reads TGTGCCAGTAGTATACGTGGCAGCCCATACTACGAGCAGTACTTC. Amino acid sequence: CASSIRGSPYYEQYF. The variable domain in full, with the rest retrieved from reference TRBV19 and TRBJ2-7, is DGGITQSPKYLFRKEGQNVTLSCEQNLNHDAMYWYRQDPGQGLRLIYYSQIVNDFQKGDIAEGYSVSREKKESFPLTVTSAQKNPTAFYLCASSIRGSPYYEQYFGPGTRLTVT.

The chain carries TRBV6-4 and TRBJ2-1; the D gene could be TRBD1 or TRBD2 (6 bases each). V was clipped by 5 bases and J by 4 bases, with 15 bases between them. Looked up from germline, CDR1 is MRHNA and CDR2 is SNTAGT. This CDR3 has 15 amino acids. The CDR3 spells CASSQWGAVYNEQFF. CDR3 nucleotides: TGTGCCAGCAGTCAATGGGGGGCTGTTTACAATGAGCAGTTCTTC.

This chain links TRBV5-1 with TRBJ2-3; D is uncertain. The germline V and J ends were trimmed by 0 bases and 1 base, with 9 bases remaining between them. Germline assignment: CDR1 SGHRS and CDR2 YFSETQ. The CDR3 extends over 15 amino acids. The CDR3, as DNA: TGCGCCAGCAGCTTGGGCGGACCTGGCACAGATACGCAGTATTTT. It codes for CASSLGGPGTDTQYF.

The chain links TRBV7-9 to TRBJ2-3; 11 positions match TRBD2. The V segment lost 3 bases and the J segment 4 bases; nucleotides outside the gene matches: 0. CDR3 size: 14 residues. Germline lookup yields CDR1 SEHNR and CDR2 FQNEAQ (reference sequence). The CDR3 sequence: CASSFSGGADTQYF. The CDR3 region has the DNA TGTGCCAGCAGCTTTAGCGGGGGGGCAGATACGCAGTATTTT.

V usage is TRBV27 and J usage is TRBJ1-1; perhaps TRBD1 as D (5 bases). CDR1 MNHEY and CDR2 SMNVEV come from the germline V gene (reference sequence). This CDR3 comprises 13 residues. Trimming shortened V by 11 bases and J by 6 bases, and 19 bases separated the two germline ends. CDR3 coding DNA: TGTGCCGTCCTTCCAATGATAGGGGCTGAAGCTTTCTTT. It specifies CAVLPMIGAEAFF.

The gene calls are TRBV4-1 and TRBJ2-4, with unresolved D. V dropped 2 bases and J dropped 0 bases, with 8 bases sitting between them. The CDR3 loop spans 15 amino acids. Germline loops: CDR1 MGHRA, CDR2 YSYEKL. CDR3 nucleotides: TGCGCCAGCAGCCAACTGAATCTAGCCAAAAACATTCAGTACTTC. Translating it yields CASSQLNLAKNIQYF.

The genes are TRBV4-1 and TRBJ1-5; TRBD1 is a possible D gene (5 bases). Trimming cost V 2 bases and J 9 bases, with 8 bases left between them. CDR1 MGHRA and CDR2 YSYEKL come from the germline V gene. The CDR3 extends over 12 amino acids. The CDR3, as DNA: TGCGCCAGCAGCCAAAACACAGGGCCCCAGCATTTT. This gives the protein CASSQNTGPQHF.

This clone turned up a few times. The chain carries TRBV18 and TRBJ2-7; D may match TRBD1 or TRBD2 (6 bases each). Germline CDR1 KGHSH, CDR2 LQKENI. This CDR3 spans 11 amino acids. The V end lost 6 bases, the J end lost 6 bases, and 9 bases lay between the germline ends. The CDR3 reads CASSGGGEQYF. The CDR3 DNA sequence: TGTGCCAGCTCTGGAGGGGGCGAGCAGTACTTC. Drawing the rest from reference TRBV18 and TRBJ2-7, the complete variable domain is NAGVMQNPRHLVRRRGQEARLRCSPMKGHSHVYWYRQLPEEGLKFMVYLQKENIIDESGMPKERFSAEFPKEGPSILRIQQVVRGDSAAYFCASSGGGEQYFGPGTRLTVT.

J is TRBJ1-2 and V is TRBV7-2, with D perhaps matching TRBD1 (5 bases). CDR1 SGHTA and CDR2 FQGNSA come from the germline V gene. The CDR3 consists of 14 residues. The V gene lost 8 bases and the J gene lost 3 bases, with 16 bases spanning the gap. In DNA form, the CDR3 reads TGTGCCAGCCACCGCGGGGGATATGACTATGGCTACACCTTC. This encodes CASHRGGYDYGYTF.